Below, 5 T cell receptor beta chains from the same sample are listed, as sequenced in a study of blood T cell repertoires in COVID-19. The method was immunoSEQ multiplex PCR; TCRdb's version includes in-frame clones alone and lacks a portion of them. The sample contains 100,000 to 150,000 clones, 65% to 85% of which appear only once. Sequencing was done on a sample of peripheral blood. Receptor source: a man between 65 and 85 years old with acute or convalescent COVID-19.

V is TRBV6-5 and J is TRBJ1-1; D possibly corresponds to TRBD1 (6 bases). In germline, CDR1 is MNHEY, CDR2 SVGAGI. Trimming removed 6 bases at V and 4 bases at J, with 12 bases between. This CDR3 comprises 13 residues. The CDR3 loop is CASRQGQGTEAFF. In DNA form, the CDR3 reads TGTGCCAGCAGACAGGGTCAAGGCACTGAAGCTTTCTTT.

This clone was seen many times. The chain couples TRBV29-1 to TRBJ2-7; 9 bases map to TRBD1. This CDR3 region has 12 residues. Looked up from germline, CDR1 is SQVTM and CDR2 is ANQGSEA. V was clipped by 5 bases and J by 7 bases; unmatched bases: 6. CDR3 region: CSVSHGTGEQYF. DNA of the CDR3: TGCAGCGTTTCCCACGGGACAGGGGAGCAGTACTTC.

The J gene is TRBJ2-1, the V gene TRBV19; 7 nucleotides line up with TRBD2. The trim removed 3 bases at V and 0 bases at J, leaving 8 bases unmatched. Germline V gene lookup returns CDR1 LNHDA and CDR2 SQIVND (reference sequence). This CDR3 contains 17 residues. CDR3 nucleotide sequence: TGTGCCAGTAGTATTAGTAACGGGGGGAGCTCCTACAATGAGCAGTTCTTC. Translation gives CASSISNGGSSYNEQFF.

The chain links TRBV7-8 to TRBJ1-5; D is perhaps TRBD1 (5 bases). V dropped 6 bases and J dropped 2 bases, with 17 bases sitting between them. This CDR3 contains 16 residues. Germline CDR1 SGHVS, CDR2 FQNEAQ. As DNA, the CDR3 is TGTGCCAGCAGTCCCCGGCAGGGAGGAGGCAATCAGCCCCAGCATTTT. Residues: CASSPRQGGGNQPQHF.

This clone appeared a few times. V usage is TRBV7-2 and J usage is TRBJ2-1; 10 bases are a match to TRBD2. CDR1 and CDR2 from the germline V gene are SGHTA and FQGNSA. This CDR3 has 15 residues. The junction had 5 bases not matched to a gene; V was cut back by 6 bases and J by 3 bases. DNA for the CDR3: TGTGCCAGCAGTCCTAGCGGGGGCCGCTACAATGAGCAGTTCTTC. Its translation is CASSPSGGRYNEQFF.